These 11 T cell receptor beta chains share one sample of origin, sequenced in a study of a mutant IDH1 vaccine in newly diagnosed glioma. Sequenced by immunoSEQ multiplex PCR; TCRdb stores in-frame clones only, minus some. Among 30,000 to 35,000 clones listed, 85% to 90% were seen once. Noted time point: week 11, during vaccination. Alongside topical imiquimod, each dose of vaccine comprised 300 ug of mutant IDH1 20-mer peptide. No cognate antigen is known for these TCRs. The input for sequencing was PBMCs, taken from a glioma patient whose treatment included an IDH1 peptide vaccine. These receptors originate from a man between 18 and 29 years old with glioma.

This clone was seen only a few times. The V gene is TRBV5-1, the J gene TRBJ1-1; D gene uncertain. Germline V lookup: CDR1 SGHRS, CDR2 YFSETQ. The CDR3 extends over 11 amino acids. V was clipped by 5 bases and J by 2 bases, with 4 bases between them. The CDR3 DNA reads TGCGCCAGCAGACTCAACACTGAAGCTTTCTTT. Encoded protein: CASRLNTEAFF.

This chain uses TRBV12-5 with TRBJ2-5, with 9 positions matching TRBD1. The CDR3 sequence is 13 residues long. Germline V gives CDR1 LGHNT, CDR2 FRNRAP. The trim removed 6 bases at V and 5 bases at J, leaving 4 bases unmatched. CDR3 DNA sequence: TGTGCTAGTGGCTCAGGACAGGGGGAGACCCAGTACTTC. Protein product: CASGSGQGETQYF.

There are a few counts of this clone. The chain employs TRBV28 and TRBJ1-1; D unresolved. The CDR3 is 14 amino acids. The germline V gene has CDR1 MDHEN and CDR2 SYDVKM. V was pared by 3 bases and J by 10 bases, with 18 bases between. CDR3 sequence: CASSFVTAERPAFF. As DNA, the CDR3 is TGTGCCAGCAGTTTTGTAACCGCCGAGAGGCCAGCTTTCTTT.

The chain combines TRBV6-5 with TRBJ2-6; 8 nucleotides match TRBD1. This CDR3 spans 16 amino acids. Germline loops: CDR1 MNHEY, CDR2 SVGAGI. V lost 2 bases to trimming and J lost 0 bases; unmatched junction nucleotides: 0. CDR3 DNA sequence: TGTGCCAGCAGTTACGGGACAGGCTCTGGGGCCAACGTCCTGACTTTC. As protein: CASSYGTGSGANVLTF.

This clone occurred a few times. The chain carries TRBV30 and TRBJ2-3; D uncertain. The CDR3 consists of 12 residues. Germline-derived CDR1 and CDR2 are GTSNPN and SVGIG (reference sequence). V was shortened by 0 bases and J by 11 bases, with 12 bases between the two germline ends. CDR3 sequence: CAWSVPASVQYF. The CDR3, as DNA: TGTGCCTGGAGTGTACCCGCCTCGGTGCAGTATTTT.

The chain carries TRBV5-8 and TRBJ2-7; D remains ambiguous. The CDR3 totals 13 residues. Germline V gives CDR1 SGHTS, CDR2 YDEGEE. Trimming removed 4 bases from V and 0 bases from J, with 8 bases in between. The chain's CDR3 is CASSSFSSYEQYF. In DNA form, the CDR3 reads TGTGCCAGCAGCAGTTTTAGCTCCTACGAGCAGTACTTC.

This chain uses TRBV5-5 with TRBJ1-5; D is unresolved. CDR3 length: 13 amino acids. Germline loops: CDR1 SGHKS, CDR2 YYEKEE (reference sequence). The ends were cut back, 0 bases at V and 7 bases at J, with 8 bases in the middle. CDR3 bases: TGTGCCAGCAGCTTGGCCGAGAGACAGCCCCAGCATTTT. Residues: CASSLAERQPQHF.

The CDR3 nucleotides read TGTGCCTGGAGAGCCGGGACAGGGGCTAATCAGCCCCAGCATTTT. It translates to CAWRAGTGANQPQHF. The chain couples TRBV30 to TRBJ1-5; 10 bases fit TRBD1. The trim removed 3 bases at V and 4 bases at J, leaving 6 bases unmatched. CDR1 is GTSNPN and CDR2 is SVGIG in the germline V gene (reference sequence). The CDR3 sequence is 15 residues long. The entire variable domain, with the rest obtained from reference TRBV30 and TRBJ1-5, is as follows: SQTIHQWPATLVQPVGSPLSLECTVEGTSNPNLYWYRQAAGRGLQLLFYSVGIGQISSEVPQNLSASRPQDRQFILSSKKLLLSDSGFYLCAWRAGTGANQPQHFGDGTRLSIL.

The V and J genes are TRBV18 and TRBJ2-7, with a weak D call TRBD1 (5 bases). Trimming removed 1 base at V and 1 base at J, with 8 bases between. Germline V gene lookup returns CDR1 KGHSH and CDR2 LQKENI. This CDR3 has 14 amino acids. The CDR3, as DNA: TGTGCCAGCTCACCACAGGGGCATTCCTACGAGCAGTACTTC. Translation gives CASSPQGHSYEQYF.

The V call is TRBV15, the J call TRBJ1-2; D is undetermined. Germline V gene lookup returns CDR1 LNHNV and CDR2 YYDKDF (reference sequence). Trimming left V 0 bases short and J 4 bases short, with 15 bases between. The CDR3 runs 16 residues. The CDR3 sequence: CATSRDPPVGSYGYTF. DNA of the CDR3: TGTGCCACCAGCAGAGATCCTCCCGTGGGCAGCTATGGCTACACCTTC.

This clone came up once. The DNA for the CDR3 is TGTGCCAGCAACAGGGCAACTAATGAAAAACTGTTTTTT. Its protein product is CASNRATNEKLFF. This chain uses TRBV2 with TRBJ1-4; maybe TRBD1 (6 bases). CDR1 is SNHLY and CDR2 is FYNNEI in the germline V gene. This CDR3 spans 13 amino acids. V dropped 7 bases and J dropped 0 bases, with 6 bases sitting between them.